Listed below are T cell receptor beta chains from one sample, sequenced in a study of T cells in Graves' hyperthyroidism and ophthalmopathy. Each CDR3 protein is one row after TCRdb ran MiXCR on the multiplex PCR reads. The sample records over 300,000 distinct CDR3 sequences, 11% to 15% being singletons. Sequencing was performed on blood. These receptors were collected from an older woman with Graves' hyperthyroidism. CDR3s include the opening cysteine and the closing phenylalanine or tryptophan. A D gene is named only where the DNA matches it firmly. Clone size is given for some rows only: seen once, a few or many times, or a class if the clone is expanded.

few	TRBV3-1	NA	CASSPRLDSYNEQLF
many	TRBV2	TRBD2	CASMREAGVYNEQFF
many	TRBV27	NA	CASKGSYNEQFF
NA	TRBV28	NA	CACSLPGYYGYTF
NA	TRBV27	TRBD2	CASSSGLAGYTGELFF
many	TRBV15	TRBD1	CATSRVSWGGRRGRSNQPQHF
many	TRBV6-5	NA	CASNTVDGGYYGYTF
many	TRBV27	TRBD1	CASGQGRNIQYF
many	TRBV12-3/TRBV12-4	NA	CASSLTGSYNSPLHF
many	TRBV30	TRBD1	CAWTTGVGSPLHF
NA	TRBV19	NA	CASTGASFQETQYF
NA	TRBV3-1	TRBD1	CASSQDKFVWDRPTGELFF
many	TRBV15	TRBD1	CATSGYQGAVVYEQYF
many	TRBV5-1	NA	CASSTVATNEKLFF
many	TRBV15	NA	CATSRLEGSIWAGELFF
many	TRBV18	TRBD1	CASSPTGPGGANVLTF
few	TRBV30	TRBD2	CAWSPFGTSGYEQYF
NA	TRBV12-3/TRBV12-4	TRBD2	CASSQDVASGRTDTQYF
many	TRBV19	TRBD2	CASSMVASGNLEQYF
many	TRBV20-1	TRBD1	CSASQRDRGPLGGYTF
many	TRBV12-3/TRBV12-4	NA	CASSFLVSTDTQYF
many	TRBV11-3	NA	CASSLGGSPADTQYF
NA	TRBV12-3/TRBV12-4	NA	CASSQDSYYGYTF
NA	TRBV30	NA	CAWSPGQDSPLHF